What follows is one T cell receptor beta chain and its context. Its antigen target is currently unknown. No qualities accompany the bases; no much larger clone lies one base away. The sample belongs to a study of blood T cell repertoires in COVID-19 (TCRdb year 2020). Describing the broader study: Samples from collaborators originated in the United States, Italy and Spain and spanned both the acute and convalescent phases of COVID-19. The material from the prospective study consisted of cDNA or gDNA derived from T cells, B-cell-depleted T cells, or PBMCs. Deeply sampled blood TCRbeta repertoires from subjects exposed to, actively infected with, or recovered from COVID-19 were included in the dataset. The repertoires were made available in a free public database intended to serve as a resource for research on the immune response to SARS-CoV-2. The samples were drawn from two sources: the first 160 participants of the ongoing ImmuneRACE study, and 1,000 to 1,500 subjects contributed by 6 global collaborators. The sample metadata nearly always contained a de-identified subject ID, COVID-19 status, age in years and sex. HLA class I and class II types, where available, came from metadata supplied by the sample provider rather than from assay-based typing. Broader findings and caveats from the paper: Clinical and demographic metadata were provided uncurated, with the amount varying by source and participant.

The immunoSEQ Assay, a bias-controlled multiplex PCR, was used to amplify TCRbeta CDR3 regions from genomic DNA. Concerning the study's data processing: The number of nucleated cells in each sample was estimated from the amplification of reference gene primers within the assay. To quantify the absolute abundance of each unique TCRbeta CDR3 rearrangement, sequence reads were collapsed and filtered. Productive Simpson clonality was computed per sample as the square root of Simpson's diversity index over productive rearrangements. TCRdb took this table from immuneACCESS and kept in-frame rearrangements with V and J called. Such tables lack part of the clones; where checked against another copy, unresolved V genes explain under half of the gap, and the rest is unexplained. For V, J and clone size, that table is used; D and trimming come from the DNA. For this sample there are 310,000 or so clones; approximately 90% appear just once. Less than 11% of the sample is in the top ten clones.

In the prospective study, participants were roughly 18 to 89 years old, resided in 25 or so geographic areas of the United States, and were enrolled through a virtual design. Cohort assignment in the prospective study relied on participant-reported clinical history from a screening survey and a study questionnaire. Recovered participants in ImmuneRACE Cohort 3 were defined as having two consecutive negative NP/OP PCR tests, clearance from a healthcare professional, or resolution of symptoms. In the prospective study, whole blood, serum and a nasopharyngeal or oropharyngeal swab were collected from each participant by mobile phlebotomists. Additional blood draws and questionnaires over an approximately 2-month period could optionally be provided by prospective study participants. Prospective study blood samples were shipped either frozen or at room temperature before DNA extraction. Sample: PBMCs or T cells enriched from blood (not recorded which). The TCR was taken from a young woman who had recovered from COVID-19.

The CDR3: CAWTGQSSGNTIYF. At the DNA level, the sequence is TGTGCCTGGACAGGCCAAAGCTCTGGAAACACCATATATTTT. The V and J genes are TRBV30 and TRBJ1-3, with no confident D gene call. The CDR1 and CDR2 encoded by the germline V gene (reference sequence) are GTSNPN and SVGIG. Trimming costs V 4 bases and J 0 bases, and their ends lie 10 bases apart. From the cysteine through the phenylalanine, the CDR3 covers 14 amino acids. Of all the DNA, just the CDR3 is kept, 42 bases in frame from base 1.